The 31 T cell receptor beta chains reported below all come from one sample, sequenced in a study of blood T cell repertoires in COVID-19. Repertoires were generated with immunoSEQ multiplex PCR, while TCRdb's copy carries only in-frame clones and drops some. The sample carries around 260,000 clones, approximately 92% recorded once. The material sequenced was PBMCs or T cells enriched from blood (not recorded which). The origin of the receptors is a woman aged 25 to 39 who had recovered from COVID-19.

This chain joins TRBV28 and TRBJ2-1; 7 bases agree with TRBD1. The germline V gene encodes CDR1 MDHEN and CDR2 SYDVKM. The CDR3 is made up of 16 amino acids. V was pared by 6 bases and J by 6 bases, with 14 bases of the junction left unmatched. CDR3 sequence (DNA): TGTGCCAGCAGACGTAGAGGGGGCAAGGTCTCCAATGAGCAGTTCTTC. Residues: CASRRRGGKVSNEQFF.

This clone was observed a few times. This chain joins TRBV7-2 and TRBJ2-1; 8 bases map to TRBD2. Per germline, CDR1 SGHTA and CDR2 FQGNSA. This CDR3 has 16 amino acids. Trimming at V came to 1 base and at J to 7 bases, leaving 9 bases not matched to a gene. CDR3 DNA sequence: TGTGCCAGCAGCTTAGTTTTGACGGGAGGGAGGAATGAGCAGTTCTTC. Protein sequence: CASSLVLTGGRNEQFF. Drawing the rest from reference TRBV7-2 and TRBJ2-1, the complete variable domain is GAGVSQSPSNKVTEKGKDVELRCDPISGHTALYWYRQSLGQGLEFLIYFQGNSAPDKSGLPSDRFSAERTGGSVSTLTIQRTQQEDSAVYLCASSLVLTGGRNEQFFGPGTRLTVL.

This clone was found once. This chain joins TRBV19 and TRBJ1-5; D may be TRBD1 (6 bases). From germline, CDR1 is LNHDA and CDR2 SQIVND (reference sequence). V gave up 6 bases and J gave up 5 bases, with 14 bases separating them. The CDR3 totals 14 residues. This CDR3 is CASSIQGSYQPQHF. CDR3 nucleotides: TGTGCCAGTAGCATACAGGGATCCTATCAGCCCCAGCATTTT.

In nucleotides, the CDR3 is TGCGCCAGCAGCCAATCGAGGGCCACAGATACGCAGTATTTT. Amino acids: CASSQSRATDTQYF. The chain couples TRBV4-3 to TRBJ2-3, with a possible D match to TRBD2 (5 bases). This CDR3 spans 14 amino acids. Germline loops: CDR1 LGHNA, CDR2 YSLEER. Trimming stripped 2 bases from V and 2 bases from J, with 8 bases between.

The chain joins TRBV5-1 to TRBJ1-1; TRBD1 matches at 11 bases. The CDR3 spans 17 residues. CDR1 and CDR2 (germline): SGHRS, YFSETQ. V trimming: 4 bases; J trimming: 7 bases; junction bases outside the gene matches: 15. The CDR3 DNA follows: TGCGCCAGCAGCCGAAATCTACCGGGACAGGGGGAGAGTGAAGCTTTCTTT. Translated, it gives CASSRNLPGQGESEAFF.

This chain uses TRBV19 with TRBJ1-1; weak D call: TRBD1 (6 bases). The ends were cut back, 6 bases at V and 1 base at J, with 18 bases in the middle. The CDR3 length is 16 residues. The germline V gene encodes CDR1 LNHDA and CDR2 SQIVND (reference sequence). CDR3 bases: TGTGCCAGTAGCCCCTTGGAAATGACAGGGAACACTGAAGCTTTCTTT. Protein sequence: CASSPLEMTGNTEAFF.

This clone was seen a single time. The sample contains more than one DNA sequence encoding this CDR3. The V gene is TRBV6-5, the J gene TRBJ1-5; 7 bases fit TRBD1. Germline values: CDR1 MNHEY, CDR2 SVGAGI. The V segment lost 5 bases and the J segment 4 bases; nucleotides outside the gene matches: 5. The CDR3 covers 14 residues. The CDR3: CASSRDSGNQPQHF. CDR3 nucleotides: TGTGCCAGCAGTCGGGACAGCGGGAATCAGCCCCAGCATTTT.

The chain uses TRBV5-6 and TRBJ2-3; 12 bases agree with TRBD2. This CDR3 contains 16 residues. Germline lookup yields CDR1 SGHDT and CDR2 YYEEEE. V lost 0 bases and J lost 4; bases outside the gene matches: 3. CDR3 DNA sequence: TGTGCCAGCAGCTTGGGGGCTAGCGGGAGGGCAGATACGCAGTATTTT. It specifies CASSLGASGRADTQYF.

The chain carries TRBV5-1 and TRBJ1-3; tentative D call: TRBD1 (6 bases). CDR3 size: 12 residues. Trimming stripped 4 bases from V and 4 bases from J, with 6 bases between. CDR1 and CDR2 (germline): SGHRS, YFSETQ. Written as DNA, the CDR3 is TGCGCCAGCAGCGGGACAGGAAACACCATATATTTT. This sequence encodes CASSGTGNTIYF.

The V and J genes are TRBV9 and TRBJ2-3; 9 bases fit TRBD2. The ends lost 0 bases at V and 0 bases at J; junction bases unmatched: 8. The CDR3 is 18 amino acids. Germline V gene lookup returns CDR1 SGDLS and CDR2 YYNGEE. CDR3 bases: TGTGCCAGCAGCGTAGGGCGGATAACTAGCGGGAGCACAGATACGCAGTATTTT. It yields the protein CASSVGRITSGSTDTQYF.

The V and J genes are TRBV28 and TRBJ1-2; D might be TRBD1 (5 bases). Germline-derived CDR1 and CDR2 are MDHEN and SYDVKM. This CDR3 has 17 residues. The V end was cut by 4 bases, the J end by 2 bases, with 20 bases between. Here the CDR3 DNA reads TGTGCCAGCAGTTCAACCCTGGGGGGGACCAAGAACTATGGCTACACCTTC. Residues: CASSSTLGGTKNYGYTF.

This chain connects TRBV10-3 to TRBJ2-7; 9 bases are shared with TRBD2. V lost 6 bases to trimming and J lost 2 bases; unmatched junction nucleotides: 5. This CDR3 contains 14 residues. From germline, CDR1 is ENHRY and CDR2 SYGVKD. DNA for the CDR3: TGTGCCATCAGGGAATCTAGCGGGACCTACGAGCAGTACTTC. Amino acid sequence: CAIRESSGTYEQYF.

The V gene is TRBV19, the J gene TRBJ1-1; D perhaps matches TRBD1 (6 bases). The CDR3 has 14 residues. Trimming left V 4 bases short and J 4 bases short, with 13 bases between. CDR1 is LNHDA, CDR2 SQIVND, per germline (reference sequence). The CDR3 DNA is TGTGCCAGTAGTACCGACAGGTGGAGCACTGAAGCTTTCTTT. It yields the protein CASSTDRWSTEAFF.

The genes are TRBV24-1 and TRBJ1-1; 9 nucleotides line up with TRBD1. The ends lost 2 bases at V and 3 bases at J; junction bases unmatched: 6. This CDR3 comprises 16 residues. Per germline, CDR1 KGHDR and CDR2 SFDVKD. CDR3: CATSDSQGAFYTEAFF. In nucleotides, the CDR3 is TGTGCCACCAGTGATTCACAGGGGGCGTTTTACACTGAAGCTTTCTTT.

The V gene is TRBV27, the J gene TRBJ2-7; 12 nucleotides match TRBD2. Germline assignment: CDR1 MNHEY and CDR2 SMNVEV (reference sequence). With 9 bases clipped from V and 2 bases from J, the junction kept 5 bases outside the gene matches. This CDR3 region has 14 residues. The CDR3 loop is CASSWTSGTYEQYF. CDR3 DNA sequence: TGTGCCAGTTCATGGACTAGCGGGACCTACGAGCAGTACTTC.

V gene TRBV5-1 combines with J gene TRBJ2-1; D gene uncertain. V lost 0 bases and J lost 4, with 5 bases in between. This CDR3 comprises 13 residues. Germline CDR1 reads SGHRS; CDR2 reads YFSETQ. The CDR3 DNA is TGCGCCAGCAGCTTGGACTCTTACAATGAGCAGTTCTTC. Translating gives CASSLDSYNEQFF.

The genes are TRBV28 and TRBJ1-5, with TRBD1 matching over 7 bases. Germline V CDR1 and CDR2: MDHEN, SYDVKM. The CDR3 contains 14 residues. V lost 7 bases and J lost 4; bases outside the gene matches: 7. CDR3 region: CASKPTGSNQPQHF. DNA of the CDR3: TGTGCCAGCAAACCGACAGGGAGTAATCAGCCCCAGCATTTT.

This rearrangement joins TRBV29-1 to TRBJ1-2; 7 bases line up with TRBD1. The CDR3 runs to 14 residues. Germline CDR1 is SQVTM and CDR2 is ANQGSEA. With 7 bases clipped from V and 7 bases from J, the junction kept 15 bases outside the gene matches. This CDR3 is CSAAEPDRAFGYTF. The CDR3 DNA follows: TGCAGCGCTGCCGAACCAGACAGGGCTTTTGGCTACACCTTC.

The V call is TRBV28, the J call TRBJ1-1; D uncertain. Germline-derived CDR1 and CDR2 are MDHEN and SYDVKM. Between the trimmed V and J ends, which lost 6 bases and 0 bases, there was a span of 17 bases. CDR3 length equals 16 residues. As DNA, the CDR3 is TGTGCCAGCAGGTCTCGACGACGGGTGATGAACACTGAAGCTTTCTTT. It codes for CASRSRRRVMNTEAFF.

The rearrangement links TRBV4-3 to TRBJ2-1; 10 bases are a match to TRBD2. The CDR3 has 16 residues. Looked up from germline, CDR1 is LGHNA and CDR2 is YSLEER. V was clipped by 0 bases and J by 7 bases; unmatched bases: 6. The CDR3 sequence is CASSQDPSGSLNEQFF. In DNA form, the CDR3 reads TGCGCCAGCAGCCAAGACCCTAGCGGGAGTTTAAATGAGCAGTTCTTC.

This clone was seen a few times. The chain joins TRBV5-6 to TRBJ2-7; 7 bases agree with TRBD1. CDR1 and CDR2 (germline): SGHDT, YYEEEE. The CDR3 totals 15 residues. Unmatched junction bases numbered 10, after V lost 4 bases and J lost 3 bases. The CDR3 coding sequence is TGTGCCAGCAGCCGCATGGGGACAGAGTACTACGAGCAGTACTTC. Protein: CASSRMGTEYYEQYF. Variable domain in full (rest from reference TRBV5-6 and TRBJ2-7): DAGVTQSPTHLIKTRGQQVTLRCSPKSGHDTVSWYQQALGQGPQFIFQYYEEEERQRGNFPDRFSGHQFPNYSSELNVNALLLGDSALYLCASSRMGTEYYEQYFGPGTRLTVT.

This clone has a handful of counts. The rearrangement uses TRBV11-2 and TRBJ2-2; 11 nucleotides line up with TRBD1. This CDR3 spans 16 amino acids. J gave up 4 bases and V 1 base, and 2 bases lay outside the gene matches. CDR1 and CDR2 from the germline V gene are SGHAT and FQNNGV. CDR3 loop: CASSLAGTGGTGELFF. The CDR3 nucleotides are TGTGCCAGCAGCTTAGCCGGGACAGGGGGCACCGGGGAGCTGTTTTTT.

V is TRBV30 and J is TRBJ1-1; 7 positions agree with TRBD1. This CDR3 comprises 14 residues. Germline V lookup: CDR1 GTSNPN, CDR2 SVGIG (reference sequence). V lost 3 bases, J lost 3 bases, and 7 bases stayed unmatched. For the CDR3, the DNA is TGTGCCTGGAGATTTGCTGACAGGGACACTGAAGCTTTCTTT. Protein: CAWRFADRDTEAFF.

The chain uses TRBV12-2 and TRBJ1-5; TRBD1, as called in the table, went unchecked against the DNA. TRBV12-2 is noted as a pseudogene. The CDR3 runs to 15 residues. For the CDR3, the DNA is TGTGCAAGTCGCCCTCCAGGGGTTAGCAATCAGCCCCAGCATTTT. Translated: CASRPPGVSNQPQHF.

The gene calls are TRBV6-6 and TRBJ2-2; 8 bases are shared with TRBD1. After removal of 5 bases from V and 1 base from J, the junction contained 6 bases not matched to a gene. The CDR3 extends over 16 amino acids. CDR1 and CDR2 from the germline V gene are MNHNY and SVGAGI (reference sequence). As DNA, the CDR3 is TGTGCCAGCAGTCGCTTGGGGACAGGGAACACCGGGGAGCTGTTTTTT. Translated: CASSRLGTGNTGELFF.

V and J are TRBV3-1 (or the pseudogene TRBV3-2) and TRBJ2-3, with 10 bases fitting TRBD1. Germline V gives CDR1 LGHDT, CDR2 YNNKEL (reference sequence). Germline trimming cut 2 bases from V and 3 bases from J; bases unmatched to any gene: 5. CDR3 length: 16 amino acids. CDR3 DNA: TGTGCCAGCAGCCAAAGTCCGGGACAGGGGACAGATACGCAGTATTTT. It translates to CASSQSPGQGTDTQYF.

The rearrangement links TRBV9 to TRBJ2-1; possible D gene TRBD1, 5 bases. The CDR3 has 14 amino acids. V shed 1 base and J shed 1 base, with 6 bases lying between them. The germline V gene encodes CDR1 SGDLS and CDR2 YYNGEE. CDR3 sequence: CASSVSGSYNEQFF. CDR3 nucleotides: TGTGCCAGCAGCGTATCAGGGTCCTACAATGAGCAGTTCTTC. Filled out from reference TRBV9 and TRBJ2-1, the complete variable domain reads DSGVTQTPKHLITATGQRVTLRCSPRSGDLSVYWYQQSLDQGLQFLIQYYNGEERAKGNILERFSAQQFPDLHSELNLSSLELGDSALYFCASSVSGSYNEQFFGPGTRLTVL.

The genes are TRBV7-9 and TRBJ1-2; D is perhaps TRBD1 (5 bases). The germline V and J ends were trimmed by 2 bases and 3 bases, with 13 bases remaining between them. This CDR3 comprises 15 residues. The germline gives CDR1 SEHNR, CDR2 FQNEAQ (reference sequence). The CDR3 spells CASSLPPQGDYGYTF. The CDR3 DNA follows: TGTGCCAGCAGCTTACCGCCCCAGGGCGACTATGGCTACACCTTC. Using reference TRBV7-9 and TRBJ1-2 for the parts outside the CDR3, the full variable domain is DTGVSQNPRHKITKRGQNVTFRCDPISEHNRLYWYRQTLGQGPEFLTYFQNEAQLEKSRLLSDRFSAERPKGSFSTLEIQRTEQGDSAMYLCASSLPPQGDYGYTFGSGTRLTVV.

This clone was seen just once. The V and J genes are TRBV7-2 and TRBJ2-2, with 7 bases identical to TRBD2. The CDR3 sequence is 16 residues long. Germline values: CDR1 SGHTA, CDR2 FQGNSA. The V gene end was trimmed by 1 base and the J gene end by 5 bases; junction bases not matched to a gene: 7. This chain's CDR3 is CASSLVRGFLTGELFF. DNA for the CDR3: TGTGCCAGCAGCTTAGTGCGGGGGTTCTTAACCGGGGAGCTGTTTTTT.

The CDR3 is CASSLFQVHNNEQFF. The CDR3 DNA is TGTGCCAGCAGCTTATTCCAGGTACATAACAATGAGCAGTTCTTC. The chain couples TRBV11-2 to TRBJ2-1; D is unresolved. This CDR3 region has 15 residues. CDR1 and CDR2 (germline): SGHAT, FQNNGV. V shed 2 bases and J shed 5 bases, with 13 bases lying between them.

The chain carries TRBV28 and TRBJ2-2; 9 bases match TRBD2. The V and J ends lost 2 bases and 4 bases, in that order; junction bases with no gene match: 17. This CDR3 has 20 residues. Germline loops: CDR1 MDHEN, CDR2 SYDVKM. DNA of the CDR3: TGTGCCAGCAGTTTAGCGGCGGGAGGATGGCGGGGGGGGACCACCGGGGAGCTGTTTTTT. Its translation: CASSLAAGGWRGGTTGELFF.